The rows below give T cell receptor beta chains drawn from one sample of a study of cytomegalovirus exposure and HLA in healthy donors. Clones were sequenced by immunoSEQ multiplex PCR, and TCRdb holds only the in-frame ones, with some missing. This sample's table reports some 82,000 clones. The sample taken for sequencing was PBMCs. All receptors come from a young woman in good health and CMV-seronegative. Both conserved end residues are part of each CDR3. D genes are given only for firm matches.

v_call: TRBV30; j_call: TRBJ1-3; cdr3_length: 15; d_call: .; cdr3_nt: TGTGCCTGGAGTGTCGACTGGAGCCCTGGAAACACCATATATTTT; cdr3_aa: CAWSVDWSPGNTIYF
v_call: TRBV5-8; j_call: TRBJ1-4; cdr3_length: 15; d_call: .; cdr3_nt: TGTGCCAGCAGCTTGTTCTCGGCGGAAAATGAAAAACTGTTTTTT; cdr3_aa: CASSLFSAENEKLFF
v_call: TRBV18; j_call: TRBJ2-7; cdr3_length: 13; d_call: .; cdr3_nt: TGTGCCAGCTCAGGGGGCGTCTCCTACGAGCAGTACTTC; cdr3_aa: CASSGGVSYEQYF
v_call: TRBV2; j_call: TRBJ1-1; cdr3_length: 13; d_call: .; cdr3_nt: TGTGCCAGCACCACTGGGAGGAACACTGAAGCTTTCTTT; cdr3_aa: CASTTGRNTEAFF
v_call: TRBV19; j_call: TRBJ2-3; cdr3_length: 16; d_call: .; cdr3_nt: TGTGCCAGTAGTTTGGGGCAGGGGGAGGGCACAGATACGCAGTATTTT; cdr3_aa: CASSLGQGEGTDTQYF
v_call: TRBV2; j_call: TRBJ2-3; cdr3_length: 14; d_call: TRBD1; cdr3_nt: TGTGCCAGCAGTGAGCAGGGGGCCGTGGATACGCAGTATTTT; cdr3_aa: CASSEQGAVDTQYF
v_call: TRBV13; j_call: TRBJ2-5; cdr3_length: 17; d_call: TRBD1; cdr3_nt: TGTGCCAGCAGCCATACCCTTGGACAGGGGTACCAAGAGACCCAGTACTTC; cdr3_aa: CASSHTLGQGYQETQYF
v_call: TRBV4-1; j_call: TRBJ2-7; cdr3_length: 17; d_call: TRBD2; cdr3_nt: TGCGCCAGCAGCCAAGATCGGGGGGGCATAAGCTCCTACGAGCAGTACTTC; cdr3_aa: CASSQDRGGISSYEQYF
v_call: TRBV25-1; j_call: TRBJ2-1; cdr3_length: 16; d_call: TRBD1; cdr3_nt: TGTGCCAGCAGTGCATCCCGGGACAGGACCTACAATGAGCAGTTCTTC; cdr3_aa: CASSASRDRTYNEQFF
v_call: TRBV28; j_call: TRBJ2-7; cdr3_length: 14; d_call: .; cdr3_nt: TGTGCCAGCAGTTTATGGACAGCCGTCTACGAGCAGTACTTC; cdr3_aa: CASSLWTAVYEQYF
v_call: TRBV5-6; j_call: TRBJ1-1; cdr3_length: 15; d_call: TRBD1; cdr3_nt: TGTGCCAGCAGCTTGGTGGACAGGGCTCACACTGAAGCTTTCTTT; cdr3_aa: CASSLVDRAHTEAFF
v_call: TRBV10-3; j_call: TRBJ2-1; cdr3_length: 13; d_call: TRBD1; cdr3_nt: TGTGCCATCAGGGGGACAGGGGGCAATGAGCAGTTCTTC; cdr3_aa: CAIRGTGGNEQFF
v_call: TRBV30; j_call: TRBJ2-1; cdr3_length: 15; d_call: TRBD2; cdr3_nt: TGTGCCTGGGGGGAGGGGACTAGCGGTTACAATGAGCAGTTCTTC; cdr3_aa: CAWGEGTSGYNEQFF
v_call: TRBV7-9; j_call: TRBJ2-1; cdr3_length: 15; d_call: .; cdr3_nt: TGTGCCAGCAGCCCCGGAGGGATAAACTACAATGAGCAGTTCTTC; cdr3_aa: CASSPGGINYNEQFF
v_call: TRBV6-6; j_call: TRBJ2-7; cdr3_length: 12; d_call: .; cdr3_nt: TGTGCCAGCAGGGGGCCTCTCTACGAGCAGTACTTC; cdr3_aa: CASRGPLYEQYF
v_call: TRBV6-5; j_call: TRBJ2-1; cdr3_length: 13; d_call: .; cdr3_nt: TGTGCCAGCAGTGGAGGACTGCACAATGAGCAGTTCTTC; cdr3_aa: CASSGGLHNEQFF
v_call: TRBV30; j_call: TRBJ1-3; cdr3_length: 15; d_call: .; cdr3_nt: TGTGCCGGGAGTTCACAGGCTCCCTCTGGAAACACCATATATTTT; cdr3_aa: CAGSSQAPSGNTIYF
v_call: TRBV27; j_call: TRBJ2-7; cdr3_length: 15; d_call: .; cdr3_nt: TGTGCCAGCAGACAAACCGGACAAGGATGGTACGAGCAGTACTTC; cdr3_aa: CASRQTGQGWYEQYF
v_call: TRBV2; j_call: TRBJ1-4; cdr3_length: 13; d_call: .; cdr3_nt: TGTGCCAGCAGTGGGGGGCGAGGTGAAAAACTGTTTTTT; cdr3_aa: CASSGGRGEKLFF
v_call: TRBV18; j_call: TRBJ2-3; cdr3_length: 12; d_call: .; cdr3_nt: TGTGCCAGCTCTCTGTACACAGATACGCAGTATTTT; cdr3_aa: CASSLYTDTQYF
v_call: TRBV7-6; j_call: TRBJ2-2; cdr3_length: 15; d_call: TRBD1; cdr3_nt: TGTGCCAGCAGCCCCCAGACAGGGTTGACCGGGGAGCTGTTTTTT; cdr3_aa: CASSPQTGLTGELFF
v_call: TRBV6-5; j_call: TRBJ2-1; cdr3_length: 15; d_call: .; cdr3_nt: TGTGCCAGCATCAATACAGGGAGCTCCGACAATGAGCAGTTCTTC; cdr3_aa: CASINTGSSDNEQFF
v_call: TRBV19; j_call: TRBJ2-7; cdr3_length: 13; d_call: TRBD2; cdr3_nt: TGTGCCAGTAGCGGGAGGCCCTCCTACGAGCAGTACTTC; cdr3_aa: CASSGRPSYEQYF
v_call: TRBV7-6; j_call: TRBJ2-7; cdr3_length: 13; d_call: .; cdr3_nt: TGTGCCAGCAGCTTAGAGAGTGGCTACGAGCAGTACTTC; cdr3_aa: CASSLESGYEQYF
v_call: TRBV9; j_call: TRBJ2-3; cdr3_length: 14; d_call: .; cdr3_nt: TGTGCCAGCAGCGTAGCTACAGGCACAGATACGCAGTATTTT; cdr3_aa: CASSVATGTDTQYF
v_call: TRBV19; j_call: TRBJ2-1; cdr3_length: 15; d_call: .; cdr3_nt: TGTGCCAGTAGTACCGGGACAAGCACCGACAATGAGCAGTTCTTC; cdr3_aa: CASSTGTSTDNEQFF
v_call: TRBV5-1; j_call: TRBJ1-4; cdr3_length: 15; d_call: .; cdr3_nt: TGCGCCAGCAGACCCGACAGTTCGGTTTCCGAAAAACTGTTTTTT; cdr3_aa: CASRPDSSVSEKLFF
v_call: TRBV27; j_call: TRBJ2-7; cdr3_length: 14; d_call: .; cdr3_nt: TGTGCCAGCAGTTTGGGGCCCATCCTATACGAGCAGTACTTC; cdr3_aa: CASSLGPILYEQYF
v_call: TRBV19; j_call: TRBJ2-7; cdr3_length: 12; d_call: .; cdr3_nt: TGTGCCAGTAGTAGCGGTTCGTACGAGCAGTACTTC; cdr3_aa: CASSSGSYEQYF
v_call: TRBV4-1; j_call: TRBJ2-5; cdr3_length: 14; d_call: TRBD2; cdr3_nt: TGCGCCAGCAGCCAAGATGGGGGGGAGGAGACCCAGTACTTC; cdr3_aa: CASSQDGGEETQYF
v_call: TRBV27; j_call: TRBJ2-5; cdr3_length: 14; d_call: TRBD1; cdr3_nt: TGTGCCAGCAGTTTGGGACAGGGTGGTGAGACCCAGTACTTC; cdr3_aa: CASSLGQGGETQYF
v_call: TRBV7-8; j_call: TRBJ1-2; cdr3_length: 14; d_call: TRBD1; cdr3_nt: TGTGCCAGCAGCTTAGCCCGGACAGGGTTTGGCTACACCTTC; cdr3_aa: CASSLARTGFGYTF
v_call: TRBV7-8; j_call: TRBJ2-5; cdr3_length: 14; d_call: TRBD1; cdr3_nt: TGTGCCAGCAGCCCGGGACAGCTTCAAGAGACCCAGTACTTC; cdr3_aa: CASSPGQLQETQYF
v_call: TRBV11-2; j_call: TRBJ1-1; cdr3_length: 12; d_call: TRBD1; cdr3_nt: TGTGCCAGCAGCTTGGGGACAGGGGAAGCTTTCTTT; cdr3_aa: CASSLGTGEAFF
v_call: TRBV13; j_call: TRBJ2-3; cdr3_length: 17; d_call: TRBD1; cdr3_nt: TGTGCCAGCAGCCTCAATAGGGGACAGGGAGGCACAGATACGCAGTATTTT; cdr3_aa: CASSLNRGQGGTDTQYF
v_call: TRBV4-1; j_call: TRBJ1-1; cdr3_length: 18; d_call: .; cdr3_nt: TGCGCCAGCAGCCAAGATCGCCGCAGGGGAGTCGTGAACACTGAAGCTTTCTTT; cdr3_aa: CASSQDRRRGVVNTEAFF
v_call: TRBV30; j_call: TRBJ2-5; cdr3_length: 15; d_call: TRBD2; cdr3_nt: TGTGCCGGGGGCCCTGGGACTAGCGGGCAAGAGACCCAGTACTTC; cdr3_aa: CAGGPGTSGQETQYF
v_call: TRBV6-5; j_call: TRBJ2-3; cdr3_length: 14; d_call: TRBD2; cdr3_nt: TGTGCCAGCAGGGTGGCGGGGGGCACAGATACGCAGTATTTT; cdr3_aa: CASRVAGGTDTQYF
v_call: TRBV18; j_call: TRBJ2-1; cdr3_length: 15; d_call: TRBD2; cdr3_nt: TGTGCCAGCTCACCAGGACTAGCGGGGGGGCTTGAGCAGTTCTTC; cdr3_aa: CASSPGLAGGLEQFF
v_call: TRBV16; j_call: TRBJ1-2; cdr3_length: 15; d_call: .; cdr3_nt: TGTGCCAGCAGCAATCCCCGATGGGGAGACTATGGCTACACCTTC; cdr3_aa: CASSNPRWGDYGYTF
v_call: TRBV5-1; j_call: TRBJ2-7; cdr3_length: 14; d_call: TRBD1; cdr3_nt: TGCGCCAGCAGCGATCGGACAGGGAGGCACGAGCAGTACTTC; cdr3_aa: CASSDRTGRHEQYF
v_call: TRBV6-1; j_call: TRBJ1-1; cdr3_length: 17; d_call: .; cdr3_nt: TGTGCCAGCAGTGAAAGAGGGGGGGCCTGGGGGAACACTGAAGCTTTCTTT; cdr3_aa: CASSERGGAWGNTEAFF
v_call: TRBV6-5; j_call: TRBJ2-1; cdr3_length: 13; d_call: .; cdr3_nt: TGTGCCAGTAGTAGTGAATACAACAATGAGCAGTTCTTC; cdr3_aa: CASSSEYNNEQFF
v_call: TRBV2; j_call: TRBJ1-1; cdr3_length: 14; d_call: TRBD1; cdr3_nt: TGTGCCAGCACCTTGACAGGGGGCATCACTGAAGCTTTCTTT; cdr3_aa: CASTLTGGITEAFF
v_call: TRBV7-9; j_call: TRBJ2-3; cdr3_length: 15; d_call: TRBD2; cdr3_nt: TGTGCCAGCAGGCAACACGGGGGGGCCGAAGATACGCAGTATTTT; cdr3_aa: CASRQHGGAEDTQYF
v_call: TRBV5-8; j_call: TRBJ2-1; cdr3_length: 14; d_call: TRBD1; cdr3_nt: TGTGCCAGCAGCTTCCGAGACAGGGATCATGAGCAGTTCTTC; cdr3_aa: CASSFRDRDHEQFF
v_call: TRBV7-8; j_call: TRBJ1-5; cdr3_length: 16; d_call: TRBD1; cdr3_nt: TGTGCCAGCAGCTTAGAGGGGACAGGGAGCAATCAGCCCCAGCATTTT; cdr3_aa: CASSLEGTGSNQPQHF